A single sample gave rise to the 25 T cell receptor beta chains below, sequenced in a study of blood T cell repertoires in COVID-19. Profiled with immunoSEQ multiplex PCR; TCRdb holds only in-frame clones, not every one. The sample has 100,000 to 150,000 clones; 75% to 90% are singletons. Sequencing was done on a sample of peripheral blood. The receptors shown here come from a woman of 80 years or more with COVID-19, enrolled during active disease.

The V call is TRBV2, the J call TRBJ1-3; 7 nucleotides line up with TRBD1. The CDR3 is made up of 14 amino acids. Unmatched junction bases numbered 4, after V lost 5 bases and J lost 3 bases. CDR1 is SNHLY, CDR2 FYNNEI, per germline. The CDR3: CASSRSGGGNTIYF. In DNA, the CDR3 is TGTGCCAGCAGTCGTTCAGGGGGTGGAAACACCATATATTTT.

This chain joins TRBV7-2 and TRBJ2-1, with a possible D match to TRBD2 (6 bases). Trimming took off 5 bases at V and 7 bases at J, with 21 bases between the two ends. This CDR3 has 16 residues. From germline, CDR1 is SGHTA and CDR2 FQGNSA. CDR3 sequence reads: CASSPQWEVTKNEQFF. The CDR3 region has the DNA TGTGCCAGCAGCCCCCAATGGGAGGTCACCAAGAATGAGCAGTTCTTC.

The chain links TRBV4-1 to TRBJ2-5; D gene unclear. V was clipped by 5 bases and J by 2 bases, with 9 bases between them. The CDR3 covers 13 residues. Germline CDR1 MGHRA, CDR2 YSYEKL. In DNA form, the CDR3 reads TGCGCCAGCAGCTCCCCAGGACAAGAGACCCAGTACTTC. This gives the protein CASSSPGQETQYF.

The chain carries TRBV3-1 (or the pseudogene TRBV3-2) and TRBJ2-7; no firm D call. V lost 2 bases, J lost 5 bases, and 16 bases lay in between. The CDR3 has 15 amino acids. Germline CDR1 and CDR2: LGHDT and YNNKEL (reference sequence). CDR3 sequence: CASSQYLYQEDEQYF. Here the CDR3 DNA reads TGTGCCAGCAGCCAATATCTCTACCAGGAAGACGAGCAGTACTTC.

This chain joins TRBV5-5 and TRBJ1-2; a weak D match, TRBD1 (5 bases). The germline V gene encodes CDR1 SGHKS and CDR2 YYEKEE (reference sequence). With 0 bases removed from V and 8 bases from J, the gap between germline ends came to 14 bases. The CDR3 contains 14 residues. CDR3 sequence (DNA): TGTGCCAGCAGCTTGGAGCTGTGGGGCGACGGCTACACCTTC. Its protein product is CASSLELWGDGYTF.

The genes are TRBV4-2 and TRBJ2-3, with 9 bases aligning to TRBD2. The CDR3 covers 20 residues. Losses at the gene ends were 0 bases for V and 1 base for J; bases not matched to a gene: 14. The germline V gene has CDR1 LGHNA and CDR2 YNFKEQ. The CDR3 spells CASSQEAGHWTSVGTDTQYF. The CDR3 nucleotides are TGTGCCAGCAGCCAAGAGGCCGGACATTGGACTAGCGTAGGCACAGATACGCAGTATTTT.

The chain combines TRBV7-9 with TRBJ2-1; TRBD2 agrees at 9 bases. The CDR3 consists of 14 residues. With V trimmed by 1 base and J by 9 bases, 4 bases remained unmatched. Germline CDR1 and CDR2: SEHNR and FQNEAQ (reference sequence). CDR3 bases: TGTGCCAGCAGCTTAGAAGCGGGGGGAGGTGAGCAGTTCTTC. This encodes CASSLEAGGGEQFF.

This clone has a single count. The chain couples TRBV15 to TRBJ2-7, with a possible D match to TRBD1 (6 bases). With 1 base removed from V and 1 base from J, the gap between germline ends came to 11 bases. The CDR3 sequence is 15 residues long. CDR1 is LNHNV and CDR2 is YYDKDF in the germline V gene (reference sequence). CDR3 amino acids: CATSRGATGSYEQYF. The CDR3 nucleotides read TGTGCCACCAGCAGAGGCGCGACAGGTTCCTACGAGCAGTACTTC.

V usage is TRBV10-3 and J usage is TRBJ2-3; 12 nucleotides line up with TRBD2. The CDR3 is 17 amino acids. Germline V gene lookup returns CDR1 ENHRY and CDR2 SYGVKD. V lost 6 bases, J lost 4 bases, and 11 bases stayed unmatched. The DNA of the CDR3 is TGTGCCATCAGAGACCTGACTAGCGGGAGTTTATCAGATACGCAGTATTTT. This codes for CAIRDLTSGSLSDTQYF.

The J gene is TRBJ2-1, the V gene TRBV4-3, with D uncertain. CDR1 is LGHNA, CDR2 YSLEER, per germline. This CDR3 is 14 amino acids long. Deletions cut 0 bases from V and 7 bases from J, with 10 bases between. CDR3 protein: CASSQESLFNEQFF. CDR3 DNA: TGCGCCAGCAGCCAAGAATCCCTCTTTAATGAGCAGTTCTTC.

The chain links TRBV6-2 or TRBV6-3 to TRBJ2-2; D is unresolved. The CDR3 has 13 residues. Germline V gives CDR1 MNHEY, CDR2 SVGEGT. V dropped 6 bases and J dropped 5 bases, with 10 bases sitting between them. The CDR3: CASSSPRTGELFF. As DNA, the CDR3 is TGTGCCAGCAGCAGTCCTAGAACCGGGGAGCTGTTTTTT.

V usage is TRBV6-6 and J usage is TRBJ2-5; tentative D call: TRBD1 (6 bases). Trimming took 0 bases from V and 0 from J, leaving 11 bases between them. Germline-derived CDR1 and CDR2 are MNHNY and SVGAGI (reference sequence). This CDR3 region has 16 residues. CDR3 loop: CASSYSLRTDQETQYF. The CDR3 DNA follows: TGTGCCAGCAGTTACTCCCTCAGGACAGACCAAGAGACCCAGTACTTC.

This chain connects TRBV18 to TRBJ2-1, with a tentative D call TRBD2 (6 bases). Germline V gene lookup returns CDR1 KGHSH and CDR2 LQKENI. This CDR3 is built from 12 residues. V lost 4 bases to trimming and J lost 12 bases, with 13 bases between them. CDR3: CASSLGTRGQFF. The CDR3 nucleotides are TGTGCCAGCTCACTTGGGACTCGGGGGCAGTTCTTC.

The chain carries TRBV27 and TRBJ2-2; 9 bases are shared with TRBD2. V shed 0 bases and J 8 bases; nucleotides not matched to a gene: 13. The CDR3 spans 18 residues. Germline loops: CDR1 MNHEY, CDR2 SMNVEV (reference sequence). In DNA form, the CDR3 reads TGTGCCAGCAGTTTATCTTTTAGGGTAGCGGGAGAAGCTGGGGAGCTGTTTTTT. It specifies CASSLSFRVAGEAGELFF.

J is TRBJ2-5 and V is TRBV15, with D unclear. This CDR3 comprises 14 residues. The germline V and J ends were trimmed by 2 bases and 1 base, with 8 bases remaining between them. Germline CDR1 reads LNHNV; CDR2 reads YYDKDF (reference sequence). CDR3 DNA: TGTGCCACCAGCAGACACGGTCCCCAAGAGACCCAGTACTTC. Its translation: CATSRHGPQETQYF.

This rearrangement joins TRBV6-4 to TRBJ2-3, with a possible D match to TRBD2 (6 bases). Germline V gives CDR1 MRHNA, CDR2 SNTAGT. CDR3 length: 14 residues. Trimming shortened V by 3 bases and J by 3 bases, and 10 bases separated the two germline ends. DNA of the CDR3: TGTGCCAGCAGTGAAGTAGGGAGGACAGATACGCAGTATTTT. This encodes CASSEVGRTDTQYF.

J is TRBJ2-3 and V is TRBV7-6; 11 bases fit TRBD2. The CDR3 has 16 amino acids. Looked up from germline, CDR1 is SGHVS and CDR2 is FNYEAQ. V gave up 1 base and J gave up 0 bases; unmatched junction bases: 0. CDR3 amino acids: CASSLGTSGSTDTQYF. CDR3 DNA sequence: TGTGCCAGCAGCTTAGGGACTAGCGGGAGCACAGATACGCAGTATTTT. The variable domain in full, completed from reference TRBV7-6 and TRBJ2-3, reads GAGVSQSPRYKVTKRGQDVALRCDPISGHVSLYWYRQALGQGPEFLTYFNYEAQQDKSGLPNDRFSAERPEGSISTLTIQRTEQRDSAMYRCASSLGTSGSTDTQYFGPGTRLTVL.

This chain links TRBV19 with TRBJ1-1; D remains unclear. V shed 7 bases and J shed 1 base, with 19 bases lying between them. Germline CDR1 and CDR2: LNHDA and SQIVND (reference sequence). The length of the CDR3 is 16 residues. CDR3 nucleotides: TGTGCCAGTACCATGCGGAGCAACCCGTCGAACACTGAAGCTTTCTTT. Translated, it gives CASTMRSNPSNTEAFF.

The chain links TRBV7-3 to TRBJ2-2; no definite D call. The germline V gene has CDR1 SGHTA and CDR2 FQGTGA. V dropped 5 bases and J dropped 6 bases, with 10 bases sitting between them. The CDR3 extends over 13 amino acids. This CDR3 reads CASSPRQAGELFF. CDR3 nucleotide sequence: TGTGCCAGCAGCCCCCGCCAGGCCGGGGAGCTGTTTTTT.

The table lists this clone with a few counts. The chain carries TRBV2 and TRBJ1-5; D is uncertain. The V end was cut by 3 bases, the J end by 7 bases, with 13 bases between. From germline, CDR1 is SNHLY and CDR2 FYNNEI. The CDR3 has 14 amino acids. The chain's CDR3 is CASSEFPSEQPQHF. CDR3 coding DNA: TGTGCCAGCAGTGAGTTCCCCTCCGAGCAGCCCCAGCATTTT.

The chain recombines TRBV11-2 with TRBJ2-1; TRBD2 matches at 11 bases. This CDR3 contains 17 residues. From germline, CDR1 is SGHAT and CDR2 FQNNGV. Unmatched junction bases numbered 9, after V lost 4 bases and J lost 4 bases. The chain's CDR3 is CASSSRGGLAVYNEQFF. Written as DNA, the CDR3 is TGTGCCAGCAGCTCTCGGGGGGGACTAGCGGTATACAATGAGCAGTTCTTC.

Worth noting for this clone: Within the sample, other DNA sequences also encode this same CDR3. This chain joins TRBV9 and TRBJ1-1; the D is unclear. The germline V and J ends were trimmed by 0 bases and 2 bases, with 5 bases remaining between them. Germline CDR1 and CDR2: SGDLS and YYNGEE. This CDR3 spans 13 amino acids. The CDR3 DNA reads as TGTGCCAGCAGCGTAGCTGTAAACACTGAAGCTTTCTTT. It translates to CASSVAVNTEAFF.

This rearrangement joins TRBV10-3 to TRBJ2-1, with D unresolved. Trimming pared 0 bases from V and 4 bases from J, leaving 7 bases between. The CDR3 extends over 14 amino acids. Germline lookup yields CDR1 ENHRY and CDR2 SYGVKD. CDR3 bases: TGTGCCATCAGTGAGTCGTCCGTGTACAATGAGCAGTTCTTC. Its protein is CAISESSVYNEQFF.

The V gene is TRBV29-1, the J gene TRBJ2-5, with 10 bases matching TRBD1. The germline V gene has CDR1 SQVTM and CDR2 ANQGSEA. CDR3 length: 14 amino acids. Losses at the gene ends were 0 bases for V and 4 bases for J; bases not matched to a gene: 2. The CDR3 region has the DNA TGCAGCGTTGAAGAAGGGACAGGGGTAGAGACCCAGTACTTC. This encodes CSVEEGTGVETQYF.

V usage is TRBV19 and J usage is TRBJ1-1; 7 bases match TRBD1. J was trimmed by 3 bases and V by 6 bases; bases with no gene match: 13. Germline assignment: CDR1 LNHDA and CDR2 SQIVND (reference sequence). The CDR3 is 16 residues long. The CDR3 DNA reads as TGTGCCAGTAGGGGCCTGACAGGGCTGGGGCACACTGAAGCTTTCTTT. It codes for CASRGLTGLGHTEAFF.